This T cell receptor (beta chain) was documented in a study of blood T cell repertoires in COVID-19. At the level of the study: T cells, B-cell-depleted T cells, or PBMCs supplied cDNA or gDNA.

With 5 bases clipped from V and 5 bases from J, the junction kept 10 bases outside the gene matches. Germline loops: CDR1 MNHNY, CDR2 SVGAGI (reference sequence). The CDR3 length is 17 residues. The method was immunoSEQ multiplex PCR; TCRdb's version includes in-frame clones alone and lacks a portion of them. Of 200,000 to 250,000 clones listed, 88% are singletons. Source material: peripheral blood. V and J are TRBV6-6 and TRBJ2-5; TRBD2 agrees at 14 bases. This TCR was recovered from a woman aged 55-70 years with acute or convalescent COVID-19. CDR3 protein: CASSPNPRTSGRETQYF. As DNA, the CDR3 is TGTGCCAGCAGTCCCAACCCGAGGACTAGCGGGAGGGAGACCCAGTACTTC.